This T cell receptor (beta chain) was observed in a study of T cell changes during pregnancy in multiple sclerosis (dated by TCRdb to 2018 to 2020). Study-wide context: Changes in the T cell repertoire over the course of pregnancy were examined in this study in women with multiple sclerosis.

The receptor library was made with the immunoSEQ multiplex PCR assay. TCRdb limited this immuneACCESS table to in-frame rearrangements with V and J called. A share of clones is missing; checked studies link under half to unresolved V genes, and the rest is unexplained. The sample has under 130,000 clones on record, just over 90% of them singletons. The ten most abundant clones make up 3.5% of the sample. Worth noting for this clone: The specificity of this receptor is unknown. Base qualities are not at hand, and no much larger clone is one base apart.

For CDR1 and CDR2, the germline V gene lists SGHVS and FQNEAQ. Taken from cysteine to phenylalanine, the CDR3 has 14 residues. Just CDR3 DNA is preserved here, 42 bases in frame from base 1. Germline trimming amounts to 2 bases on V and 4 bases on J, with 3 as the count of junction bases outside the gene matches. This TCR came from a female donor with multiple sclerosis, enrolled in a pregnancy study. The material sequenced was peripheral blood, taken after pregnancy. Recombination linked TRBV7-8 to TRBJ2-5, and 8 junction bases match TRBD2. DNA sequence: TGTGCCAGCAGCTTACCAGCGGGGGTAGAGACCCAGTACTTC. Its product reads: CASSLPAGVETQYF.